The T cell receptor beta chain described here comes from a study of cytotoxic CD8 clonotypes in ibrutinib-treated CLL. On the study more broadly: In all, more than ten patients were relapsed/refractory, some 14 were treatment-naive and around 17 were IGHV unmutated. Following treatment for a median around 13 months, range 6 to 36, response samples were then taken.

Overall study results and limits: Public clonotypes, rarely seen, contracted or held steady on treatment.

Target depth was 1 in 200,000 to 1 in 1 million T cells, about 10x per clonotype. Method: immunoSEQ multiplex PCR; TCRdb's copy keeps in-frame clones and lacks some. The sample includes about 50,000 clones, approximately 87% of them seen just once. With regard to this clone: The antigen remains unidentified.

Looked up from germline, CDR1 is SGHTA and CDR2 is FQGNSA. Trimming cost V 3 bases and J 9 bases; bases outside gene matches: 9. The CDR3 spans 17 residues. The chain uses TRBV7-2 and TRBJ2-1; 15 positions match TRBD2. The receptor was derived from a human donor with chronic lymphocytic leukemia. The material was PBMCs, obtained after 24 months of ibrutinib treatment. CDR3 nucleotide sequence: TGTGCCAGCAGCTTGGGACTAGCGGGAGGTGGACTGAGTGAGCAGTTCTTC. This gives the protein CASSLGLAGGGLSEQFF.